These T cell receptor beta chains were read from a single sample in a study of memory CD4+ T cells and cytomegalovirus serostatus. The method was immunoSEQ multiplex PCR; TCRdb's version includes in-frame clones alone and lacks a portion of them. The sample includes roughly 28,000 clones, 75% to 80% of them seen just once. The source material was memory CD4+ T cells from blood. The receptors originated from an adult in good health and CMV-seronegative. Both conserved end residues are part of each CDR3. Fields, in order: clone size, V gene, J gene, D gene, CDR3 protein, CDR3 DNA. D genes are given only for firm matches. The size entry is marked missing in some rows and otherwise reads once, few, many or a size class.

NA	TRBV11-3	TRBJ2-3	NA	CASSLGPNTDTQYF	TGTGCCAGCAGCTTAGGACCAAACACAGATACGCAGTATTTT
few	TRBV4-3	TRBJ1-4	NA	CASSQALNEKLFF	TGCGCCAGCAGCCAAGCCTTAAATGAAAAACTGTTTTTT
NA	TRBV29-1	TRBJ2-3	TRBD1	CSVALRGSVDTQYF	TGCAGCGTTGCACTCAGGGGGTCTGTTGATACGCAGTATTTT
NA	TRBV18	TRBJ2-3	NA	CASSQGEQDTQYF	TGTGCCAGCTCACAAGGGGAACAAGATACGCAGTATTTT
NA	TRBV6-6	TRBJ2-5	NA	CASTPQTQGAETQYF	TGTGCCAGCACCCCTCAGACACAGGGTGCAGAGACCCAGTACTTC
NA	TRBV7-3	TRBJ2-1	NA	CASSLSFDNEQFF	TGTGCCAGCAGCTTAAGCTTCGACAATGAGCAGTTCTTC
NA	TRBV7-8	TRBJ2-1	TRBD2	CASSRPTSGRAERIINEQFF	TGTGCCAGCAGCAGACCCACTAGCGGGAGGGCCGAGAGGATCATCAATGAGCAGTTCTTC
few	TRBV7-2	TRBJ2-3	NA	CASSLLLGGAADTQYF	TGTGCCAGCAGCTTACTCTTGGGGGGCGCGGCAGATACGCAGTATTTT
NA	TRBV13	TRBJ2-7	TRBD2	CASSKHSGESYEQYF	TGTGCCAGCAGCAAACACAGCGGGGAGTCCTACGAGCAGTACTTC
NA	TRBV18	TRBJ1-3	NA	CAHSEGNSGNTIYF	TGTGCCCACTCTGAGGGGAACTCTGGAAACACCATATATTTT
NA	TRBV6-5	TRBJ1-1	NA	CAISESRGSPEAFF	TGTGCCATCAGTGAGTCGAGAGGGAGCCCTGAAGCTTTCTTT
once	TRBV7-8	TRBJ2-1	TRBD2	CASSLHLLAGGNPNEQFF	TGTGCCAGCAGCTTACACCTCCTAGCGGGAGGGAACCCCAATGAGCAGTTCTTC
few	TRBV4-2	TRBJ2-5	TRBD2	CASSQPGLADQETQYF	TGTGCCAGCAGCCAGCCGGGACTAGCGGACCAAGAGACCCAGTACTTC
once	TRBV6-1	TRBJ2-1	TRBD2	CASSVSGLAGGWDEQFF	TGTGCCAGCAGTGTCTCGGGACTAGCGGGGGGGTGGGATGAGCAGTTCTTC
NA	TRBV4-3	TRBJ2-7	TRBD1	CASSQDPGTGGLDEQYF	TGCGCCAGCAGCCAAGACCCCGGGACAGGGGGCTTGGACGAGCAGTACTTC
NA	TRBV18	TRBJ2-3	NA	CASSLGPGDTQYF	TGTGCCAGCTCATTGGGACCCGGAGATACGCAGTATTTT
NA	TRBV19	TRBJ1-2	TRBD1	CASSVDTGQGYYYGYTF	TGTGCCAGTAGTGTCGACACCGGACAGGGATATTACTATGGCTACACCTTC
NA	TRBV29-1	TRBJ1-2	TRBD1	CSDDRVRGYTF	TGCAGCGACGACAGGGTTCGTGGCTACACCTTC
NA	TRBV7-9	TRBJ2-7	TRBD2	CASSLGTSGRGYEQYF	TGTGCCAGCAGCTTAGGGACTAGCGGGAGAGGCTACGAGCAGTACTTC
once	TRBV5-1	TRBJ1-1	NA	CASSLSYENTEAFF	TGCGCCAGCAGCTTGTCGTACGAGAACACTGAAGCTTTCTTT
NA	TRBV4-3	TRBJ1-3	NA	CASSQDLVWGTTGNTIYF	TGCGCCAGCAGCCAAGACCTAGTTTGGGGAACCACTGGAAACACCATATATTTT
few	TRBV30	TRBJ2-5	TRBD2	CAWSGLAVGETQYF	TGTGCCTGGAGTGGCCTAGCGGTGGGGGAGACCCAGTACTTC
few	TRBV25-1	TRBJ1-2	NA	CASSESGGSNYGYTF	TGTGCCAGCAGTGAATCTGGAGGGTCCAACTATGGCTACACCTTC
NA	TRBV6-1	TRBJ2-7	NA	CASSRDPLGAYEQYF	TGTGCCAGCAGCCGGGACCCCTTGGGAGCCTACGAGCAGTACTTC
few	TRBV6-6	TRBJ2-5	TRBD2	CASGLGTIETQYF	TGTGCCAGCGGCTTGGGGACTATAGAGACCCAGTACTTC
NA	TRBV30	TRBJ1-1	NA	CAWRGVIGGEAFF	TGTGCCTGGAGGGGCGTTATTGGCGGAGAAGCTTTCTTT
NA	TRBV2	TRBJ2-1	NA	CASSVRLTGRDSPSSSRDEQFF	TGTGCCAGCAGTGTGAGGTTAACAGGACGCGACTCCCCTAGTTCTTCCCGGGATGAGCAGTTCTTC
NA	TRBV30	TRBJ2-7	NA	CAWTRATTYEQYF	TGTGCCTGGACCCGGGCCACCACCTACGAGCAGTACTTC
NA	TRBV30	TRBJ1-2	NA	CAWSTELLGGYTF	TGTGCCTGGAGCACCGAACTTCTCGGTGGCTACACCTTC
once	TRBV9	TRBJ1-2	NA	CASSVGQVDNYGYTF	TGTGCCAGCAGCGTGGGGCAGGTAGATAACTATGGCTACACCTTC
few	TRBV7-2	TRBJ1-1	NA	CASSIQGQAFF	TGTGCCAGCAGTATACAGGGCCAAGCTTTCTTT
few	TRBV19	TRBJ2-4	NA	CASNLAGQNIQYF	TGTGCCAGTAACCTGGCAGGGCAAAACATTCAGTACTTC
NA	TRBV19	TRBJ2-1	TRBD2	CASSQPAGGLYGEQFF	TGTGCCAGTAGCCAGCCGGCGGGAGGATTGTACGGTGAGCAGTTCTTC
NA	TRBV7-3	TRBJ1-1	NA	CASSLNGGAGTEAFF	TGTGCCAGCAGCTTAAATGGGGGCGCGGGCACTGAAGCTTTCTTT
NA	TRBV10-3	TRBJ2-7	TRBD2	CAISESPSGGYEQYF	TGTGCCATCAGTGAGTCGCCTAGCGGGGGCTACGAGCAGTACTTC
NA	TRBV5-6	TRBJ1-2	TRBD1	CASSGTGKNYGYTF	TGTGCCAGCAGCGGGACAGGGAAAAACTATGGCTACACCTTC
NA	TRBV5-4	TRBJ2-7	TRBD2	CASSEDGLAGTEQYF	TGTGCCAGCAGCGAAGATGGACTAGCGGGGACCGAGCAGTACTTC
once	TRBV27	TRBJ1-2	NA	CASSLSRVTYGYTF	TGTGCCAGCAGTTTATCTAGGGTTACCTATGGCTACACCTTC
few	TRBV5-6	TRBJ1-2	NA	CASSLTYLTRGYTF	TGTGCCAGCAGCTTGACGTACCTAACCCGGGGCTACACCTTC
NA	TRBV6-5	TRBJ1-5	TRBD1	CASSRQGTSNQPQHF	TGTGCCAGCAGTCGACAGGGAACTAGCAATCAGCCCCAGCATTTT
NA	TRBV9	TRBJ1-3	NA	CASSGTPDSTGNTIYF	TGTGCCAGCAGCGGGACCCCAGACAGTACTGGAAACACCATATATTTT
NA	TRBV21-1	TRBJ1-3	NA	CASSKGAGSRGNTIYF	TGTGCCAGCAGCAAAGGAGCGGGATCACGGGGAAACACCATATATTTT
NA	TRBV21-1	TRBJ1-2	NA	CASSSKCGRGGYGYTF	TGTGCCAGCAGCTCTAAATGCGGCAGGGGAGGATATGGCTACACCTTC
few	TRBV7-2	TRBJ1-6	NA	CASQTGRLNSPLHF	TGTGCCAGCCAAACCGGAAGACTTAATTCACCCCTCCACTTT
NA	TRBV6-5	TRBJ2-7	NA	CASSYSGSADYEQYF	TGTGCCAGCAGTTACTCGGGGTCGGCTGACTACGAGCAGTACTTC
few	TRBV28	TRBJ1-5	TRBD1	CASTTGTGGIQPQHF	TGTGCCAGCACCACAGGGACAGGGGGCATTCAGCCCCAGCATTTT
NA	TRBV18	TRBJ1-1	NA	CASSPPGGLGEAFF	TGTGCCAGCTCACCACCCGGTGGCCTAGGGGAAGCTTTCTTT
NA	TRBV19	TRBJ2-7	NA	CASSIDWSYEQYF	TGTGCCAGTAGTATAGATTGGAGCTACGAGCAGTACTTC
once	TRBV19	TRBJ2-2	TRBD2	CATTLADLNTGELFF	TGTGCCACGACACTAGCGGACCTGAACACCGGGGAGCTGTTTTTT